What follows are 27 T cell receptor beta chains derived from one specimen sequenced in a study of response to subunit inactivated influenza vaccine. TCRdb ran MiXCR on the RT-PCR reads and lists one entry per CDR3 protein. The sample lists around 480,000 distinct CDR3 sequences; approximately 15% were seen once. The sequencing used CD4+ T cells sorted from PBMCs, collected less than 30 months after vaccination. The origin of the receptors is a man in his fifties or sixties who received an inactivated influenza vaccine.

This clonotype was seen at least ten times. The chain couples TRBV28 to TRBJ1-6; TRBD1 matches 7 bases. The CDR3 length is 14 residues. The V segment lost 8 bases and the J segment 10 bases; nucleotides outside the gene matches: 11. The V gene's germline CDR1 is MDHEN and CDR2 SYDVKM. The CDR3 DNA is TGTGCCAGCGAATCGACAGGGTTAAACTCACCCCTCCACTTT. This codes for CASESTGLNSPLHF.

The chain is built from TRBV4-2 and TRBJ1-4; no firm D call. Trimming took 0 bases from V and 2 from J, leaving 13 bases between them. The CDR3 loop spans 17 amino acids. From germline, CDR1 is LGHNA and CDR2 YNFKEQ. As DNA, the CDR3 is TGTGCCAGCAGCCAAGACCCCGCGGGGAGGACTAATGAAAAACTGTTTTTT. Amino acids: CASSQDPAGRTNEKLFF.

The chain couples TRBV5-1 to TRBJ2-7; 7 nucleotides match TRBD2. CDR1 is SGHRS, CDR2 YFSETQ, per germline. V was pared by 5 bases and J by 6 bases, with 8 bases of the junction left unmatched. The CDR3 contains 13 residues. CDR3 residues: CASRGSGRSEQYF. The CDR3 nucleotides are TGCGCCAGCAGAGGTAGCGGGCGGAGCGAGCAGTACTTC.

This clonotype has more than one count but fewer than ten. The J gene is TRBJ1-2, the V gene TRBV9; D is uncertain. The CDR3 extends over 13 amino acids. Germline V gene lookup returns CDR1 SGDLS and CDR2 YYNGEE. The V end was cut by 0 bases, the J end by 5 bases, with 8 bases between. For the CDR3, the DNA is TGTGCCAGCAGCGTAGCTGGAGGGTATGGCTACACCTTC. Its translation: CASSVAGGYGYTF.

This clonotype was seen a handful of times. The chain is built from TRBV12-3 or TRBV12-4 and TRBJ2-7; 8 positions match TRBD2. The CDR3 spans 13 residues. Trimming at V came to 5 bases and at J to 7 bases, leaving 7 bases not matched to a gene. CDR3 sequence: CASSQGLVGEQYF. CDR3 nucleotides: TGTGCCAGCAGTCAGGGACTAGTGGGTGAGCAGTACTTC.

The rearrangement links TRBV6-5 to TRBJ2-3, with 11 positions matching TRBD2. This CDR3 is built from 16 residues. Looked up from germline, CDR1 is MNHEY and CDR2 is SVGAGI. V was pared by 4 bases and J by 2 bases, with 5 bases of the junction left unmatched. CDR3 DNA sequence: TGTGCCAGCAGTTCCCGACTAGCGGGGAACACAGATACGCAGTATTTT. As protein: CASSSRLAGNTDTQYF.

The rearrangement links TRBV9 to TRBJ2-3, with D possibly TRBD2 on 5 matching bases. The CDR3 runs 15 residues. Germline CDR1 and CDR2: SGDLS and YYNGEE. V was shortened by 2 bases and J by 0 bases, with 10 bases between the two germline ends. This CDR3 reads CASSVRAASTDTQYF. The CDR3 DNA reads as TGTGCCAGCAGCGTTCGAGCGGCTAGCACAGATACGCAGTATTTT. Complete variable domain (other parts from reference TRBV9 and TRBJ2-3): DSGVTQTPKHLITATGQRVTLRCSPRSGDLSVYWYQQSLDQGLQFLIQYYNGEERAKGNILERFSAQQFPDLHSELNLSSLELGDSALYFCASSVRAASTDTQYFGPGTRLTVL.

V and J are TRBV20-1 and TRBJ2-4; unclear D gene. The V gene's germline CDR1 is DFQATT and CDR2 SNEGSKA (reference sequence). V shed 6 bases and J shed 3 bases, with 15 bases lying between them. This CDR3 spans 14 amino acids. The CDR3 is CSAPPSGSKNIQYF. The CDR3 nucleotides read TGCAGTGCCCCACCGTCGGGCAGCAAAAACATTCAGTACTTC.

The chain recombines TRBV6-4 with TRBJ2-1; 9 bases agree with TRBD2. Looked up from germline, CDR1 is MRHNA and CDR2 is SNTAGT. The V gene end was trimmed by 2 bases and the J gene end by 5 bases; junction bases not matched to a gene: 1. This CDR3 is built from 14 residues. The CDR3 DNA reads as TGTGCCAGCAGTGACCTAGCGGGGAACAATGAGCAGTTCTTC. Residues: CASSDLAGNNEQFF.

V is TRBV29-1 and J is TRBJ2-5, with TRBD2 identical over 8 bases. J gave up 2 bases and V 0 bases, and 8 bases lay outside the gene matches. This CDR3 has 16 residues. Looked up from germline, CDR1 is SQVTM and CDR2 is ANQGSEA. CDR3 amino acids: CSVEDPRGGRQETQYF. DNA of the CDR3: TGCAGCGTTGAAGATCCCCGGGGGGGGCGTCAAGAGACCCAGTACTTC.

There are many counts of this clonotype. The CDR3 sequence: CASSLGSTSTDTQYF. The CDR3 region has the DNA TGTGCCAGCAGTTTAGGCAGCACTAGCACAGATACGCAGTATTTT. This chain uses TRBV27 with TRBJ2-3; no definite D call. Germline values: CDR1 MNHEY, CDR2 SMNVEV (reference sequence). The CDR3 totals 15 residues. V was trimmed by 2 bases and J by 0 bases, leaving 9 bases between them.

The V gene is TRBV25-1, the J gene TRBJ1-2; a possible D gene is TRBD1 (5 bases). V dropped 5 bases and J dropped 11 bases, with 21 bases sitting between them. Germline CDR1 reads MGHDK; CDR2 reads SYGVNS. The CDR3 runs to 14 residues. The CDR3 reads CASSPHRDGYLYTF. The CDR3 coding sequence is TGTGCCAGCAGTCCCCACCGGGACGGCTACTTATACACCTTC.

The chain couples TRBV6-2 or TRBV6-3 to TRBJ1-5; D might be TRBD1 (5 bases). Deletions cut 6 bases from V and 4 bases from J, with 13 bases between. The CDR3 totals 14 residues. Germline V CDR1 and CDR2: MNHEY, SVGEGT. The CDR3 region has the DNA TGTGCCAGCAGACAACAAGAGGGGAATCAGCCCCAGCATTTT. Translation gives CASRQQEGNQPQHF.

A few counts support this clonotype. The rearrangement links TRBV27 to TRBJ2-1; 14 bases align to TRBD2. V lost 6 bases, J lost 6 bases, and 1 base stayed unmatched. The CDR3 contains 14 residues. The V gene's germline CDR1 is MNHEY and CDR2 SMNVEV (reference sequence). The CDR3 spells CASRGLAGVNEQFF. CDR3 bases: TGTGCCAGCAGGGGACTAGCGGGAGTCAATGAGCAGTTCTTC.

In this sample, this clonotype turned up a few times. The V gene is TRBV5-1, the J gene TRBJ1-1, with a possible D match to TRBD1 (5 bases). Germline V gives CDR1 SGHRS, CDR2 YFSETQ. The CDR3 covers 13 residues. Between the trimmed V and J ends, which lost 3 bases and 3 bases, there was a span of 9 bases. Here the CDR3 DNA reads TGCGCCAGCAGCTCCCTAGGGGACACTGAAGCTTTCTTT. Protein product: CASSSLGDTEAFF.

This clonotype was detected only a few times. The chain uses TRBV6-5 and TRBJ2-7, with 7 bases lining up with TRBD2. Germline V gene sequence: CDR1 MNHEY, CDR2 SVGAGI. The CDR3 sequence is 16 residues long. Unmatched junction bases numbered 8, after V lost 0 bases and J lost 3 bases. The CDR3 nucleotides read TGTGCCAGCAGTTACTCGAGTCGTCTAGCGGTCTACGAGCAGTACTTC. Its translation is CASSYSSRLAVYEQYF.

The J gene is TRBJ2-5, the V gene TRBV20-1; the D is unclear. Germline V lookup: CDR1 DFQATT, CDR2 SNEGSKA (reference sequence). V was cut by 0 bases and J by 5 bases, with 13 bases left in between. This CDR3 contains 14 residues. The DNA for the CDR3 is TGCAGTGCTAGAGAAAAAGGGCTAGGGGAGACCCAGTACTTC. As protein: CSAREKGLGETQYF.

This clonotype was seen a few times. The J gene is TRBJ1-5, the V gene TRBV29-1; D not resolved. The CDR3 runs to 13 residues. Trimming shortened V by 6 bases and J by 2 bases, and 11 bases separated the two germline ends. Per the germline V gene, CDR1 is SQVTM and CDR2 is ANQGSEA. As DNA, the CDR3 is TGCAGCGTCATGGGGAAGGGCAATCAGCCCCAGCATTTT. Translation gives CSVMGKGNQPQHF.

The chain combines TRBV2 with TRBJ1-3, with D unclear. From germline, CDR1 is SNHLY and CDR2 FYNNEI. Trimming cost V 7 bases and J 4 bases, with 20 bases left between them. The length of the CDR3 is 16 residues. The CDR3 loop reads CASTVYFGSTGNTIYF. CDR3 DNA: TGTGCCAGCACCGTTTATTTCGGGTCAACGGGAAACACCATATATTTT.

This chain uses TRBV20-1 with TRBJ2-2, with TRBD1 identical over 9 bases. The CDR3 is made up of 15 amino acids. Unmatched junction bases numbered 9, after V lost 4 bases and J lost 6 bases. The germline CDR1 and CDR2 sequences are DFQATT and SNEGSKA (reference sequence). The CDR3 loop reads CSATASDRGPGELFF. The CDR3 DNA sequence: TGCAGTGCTACAGCCTCGGACAGGGGTCCCGGGGAGCTGTTTTTT.

Many counts were recorded for this clonotype. The genes are TRBV20-1 and TRBJ2-5, with TRBD2 matching over 9 bases. The CDR3 runs to 14 residues. CDR1 and CDR2 (germline): DFQATT, SNEGSKA (reference sequence). Trimming took 3 bases from V and 8 from J; bases not matched to a gene: 10. CDR3 protein: CSARLRREGQTQYF. The CDR3 nucleotides are TGCAGTGCTAGGTTACGGCGGGAGGGTCAAACCCAGTACTTC.

This chain links TRBV18 with TRBJ2-1; TRBD1 might be the D (5 bases). V was clipped by 3 bases and J by 10 bases, with 13 bases between them. Germline loops: CDR1 KGHSH, CDR2 LQKENI. This CDR3 contains 13 residues. The CDR3 loop reads CASSPWAGNEQFF. CDR3 nucleotides: TGTGCCAGCTCACCCTGGGCAGGGAACGAGCAGTTCTTC.

This clonotype showed up just a few times. The chain couples TRBV7-2 to TRBJ2-3, with a tentative D call TRBD2 (5 bases). Between the trimmed V and J ends, which lost 1 base and 3 bases, there was a span of 11 bases. The CDR3 contains 15 residues. CDR1 is SGHTA and CDR2 is FQGNSA in the germline V gene. CDR3 nucleotide sequence: TGTGCCAGCAGCTTAGTCGGGCCGGGGACAGATACGCAGTATTTT. Protein sequence: CASSLVGPGTDTQYF.

This chain joins TRBV20-1 and TRBJ2-1; 12 nucleotides align to TRBD2. Looked up from germline, CDR1 is DFQATT and CDR2 is SNEGSKA (reference sequence). There are 16 residues in the CDR3. With V trimmed by 6 bases and J by 7 bases, 13 bases remained unmatched. The CDR3 spells CSAHALTSGSKNEQFF. CDR3 bases: TGCAGTGCCCACGCTTTGACTAGCGGGAGTAAAAATGAGCAGTTCTTC.

This clonotype was observed a handful of times. The chain employs TRBV4-2 and TRBJ1-2; D gene ambiguous. Germline CDR1 reads LGHNA; CDR2 reads YNFKEQ. Trimming stripped 0 bases from V and 0 bases from J, with 8 bases between. There are 15 residues in the CDR3. DNA of the CDR3: TGTGCCAGCAGCCAAGAACACGGAGCTAACTATGGCTACACCTTC. Translating gives CASSQEHGANYGYTF.

This clonotype was observed a handful of times. The rearrangement links TRBV4-3 to TRBJ2-7; TRBD1 or TRBD2 may be the D gene (5 bases each). Trimming took off 1 base at V and 3 bases at J, with 13 bases between the two ends. CDR3 length equals 15 residues. CDR1 and CDR2 from the germline V gene are LGHNA and YSLEER. CDR3 DNA sequence: TGCGCCAGCAGCCAAGGACCGGGACGGATCTACGAGCAGTACTTC. Translated: CASSQGPGRIYEQYF.

This clonotype showed up many times. V usage is TRBV12-3 or TRBV12-4 and J usage is TRBJ2-1; the match to TRBD2 covers 16 bases. After removal of 7 bases from V and 1 base from J, the junction contained 7 bases not matched to a gene. The CDR3 runs 18 residues. The CDR3 here is CASKGLAGGSGSYNEQFF. DNA of the CDR3: TGTGCCAGCAAGGGACTAGCGGGAGGGTCCGGGTCCTACAATGAGCAGTTCTTC.